The rows below give T cell receptor beta chains drawn from one sample of a study of blood T cell repertoires in COVID-19. TCRdb's copy holds only in-frame clones and misses some; the assay was immunoSEQ multiplex PCR. Among some 200,000 clones, approximately 78% were seen once, and the ten largest hold roughly 5.1%. Material: peripheral blood. The receptors derive from an older woman with COVID-19, enrolled during active disease. CDR3s include the opening cysteine and the closing phenylalanine or tryptophan. The D gene is left open where the match is weak. Where a row states a size, it is once, few, many or the class of an expanded clone; other rows omit it.

clone size	V gene	J gene	D gene	CDR3 DNA	CDR3 protein
-	TRBV11-3	TRBJ1-1	-	TGTGCCAGCGGTCTCAGGGGCGACACTGAAGCTTTCTTT	CASGLRGDTEAFF
-	TRBV10-3	TRBJ2-7	TRBD1	TGTGCCATCAGTGGGACAGGGTCCCTCTACGAGCAGTACTTC	CAISGTGSLYEQYF
few	TRBV29-1	TRBJ2-5	-	TGCAGCGTTGTTAGGACAGCCCAAGAGACCCAGTACTTC	CSVVRTAQETQYF
-	TRBV2	TRBJ2-6	TRBD1	TGTGCCAGCAGTGCGGGACAGGGCCGATTCTCTGGGGCCAACGTCCTGACTTTC	CASSAGQGRFSGANVLTF
-	TRBV10-3	TRBJ2-7	TRBD2	TGTGCCACTTTAGAGTCGGCGGGAGGGATTGGCGAGCAGTACTTC	CATLESAGGIGEQYF
once	TRBV29-1	TRBJ2-1	TRBD2	TGCAGCGGGAGTTCGGGAGGCCAGGGCAATGAGCAGTTCTTC	CSGSSGGQGNEQFF
-	TRBV30	TRBJ1-6	-	TGTGCCTGGTCGGTGCAGGGGTCACCCCTCCACTTT	CAWSVQGSPLHF
-	TRBV7-2	TRBJ2-6	-	TGTGCCAGCAGCTTACAGGGCCCTGGGGCCAACGTCCTGACTTTC	CASSLQGPGANVLTF
few	TRBV6-2/TRBV6-3	TRBJ2-7	-	TGTGCCAGCAGTTACTCCCTGGCAGGGTTCCCCTACGAGCAGTACTTC	CASSYSLAGFPYEQYF
-	TRBV19	TRBJ2-2	-	TGTGCCAGTAGCCCTCTAGTAGGCACCGGGGAGCTGTTTTTT	CASSPLVGTGELFF
-	TRBV7-3	TRBJ2-3	-	TGTGCCAGCAGCCTTACTAGCTGGGGCACAGATACGCAGTATTTT	CASSLTSWGTDTQYF
-	TRBV10-3	TRBJ1-2	-	TGTGCCATCAGTGAAATGGCTATCCCGGAGGGCTACACCTTC	CAISEMAIPEGYTF
once	TRBV3-1/TRBV3-2	TRBJ1-2	-	TGTGCCAGCAGCCAAGAGGCCGTCCCTCAATATGGCTACACCTTC	CASSQEAVPQYGYTF
once	TRBV28	TRBJ1-5	TRBD1	TGTGCCAGCAGGACAGGGGGATATCAGCCCCAGCATTTT	CASRTGGYQPQHF
-	TRBV28	TRBJ2-1	TRBD2	TGTGCCAGCAGCGAAGGAGGGAGGGCCCGGGATGAGCAGTTCTTC	CASSEGGRARDEQFF
-	TRBV10-3	TRBJ1-5	-	TGTGCCATCAGTGTGAGGGAGGGCCTCAATCAGCCCCAGCATTTT	CAISVREGLNQPQHF
-	TRBV5-5	TRBJ2-1	TRBD2	TGTGCCAGCAGGTCTGGACTAGCGGGAGGCTCCTACAATGAGCAGTTCTTC	CASRSGLAGGSYNEQFF
-	TRBV16	TRBJ2-2	TRBD1	TGTGCCAGCAGCTGGGACAGCCCATCCAACACCGGGGAGCTGTTTTTT	CASSWDSPSNTGELFF
-	TRBV11-2	TRBJ2-7	-	TGTGCCAGCAGCTTAGGAGTGGGAGTAACGGACGAGCAGTACTTC	CASSLGVGVTDEQYF
-	TRBV3-1/TRBV3-2	TRBJ2-1	TRBD2	TGTGCCAGCAGCCCTAGCGGGAGCTCCTACAATGAGCAGTTCTTC	CASSPSGSSYNEQFF
-	TRBV5-1	TRBJ2-1	TRBD2	TGCGCCAGCAGAAGGACTAGCGGGAGTGGGTACAATGAGCAGTTCTTC	CASRRTSGSGYNEQFF
-	TRBV5-1	TRBJ1-5	-	TGCGCCAGCAGCTTGGACGGTTATCAGCCCCAGCATTTT	CASSLDGYQPQHF
-	TRBV9	TRBJ2-3	-	TGTGCCAGCCGTCGGGAGTGGAGCACAGATACGCAGTATTTT	CASRREWSTDTQYF
-	TRBV27	TRBJ2-3	TRBD2	TGTGCCAGCAGTTACCTGTCGACTAGCGGGAGGGCAGATACGCAGTATTTT	CASSYLSTSGRADTQYF
-	TRBV30	TRBJ1-1	-	TGTGCCTGGAGTCCTAGAAGAAACACTGAAGCTTTCTTT	CAWSPRRNTEAFF
once	TRBV30	TRBJ2-5	TRBD1	TGTGCCTGGAATATGGGACAGGTCCTTTACCAAGAGACCCAGTACTTC	CAWNMGQVLYQETQYF
-	TRBV7-2	TRBJ1-5	-	TGTGCCAGCAGCTTATACAGGGGCAATCAGCCCCAGCATTTT	CASSLYRGNQPQHF
-	TRBV6-6	TRBJ1-2	TRBD1	TGTGCCAGCAGTTACGGACAGGGTGAGGGAGGCTACACCTTC	CASSYGQGEGGYTF
-	TRBV28	TRBJ2-5	TRBD2	TGTGCCAGTTCATTAGCGGGAGTTTTGGAGACCCAGTACTTC	CASSLAGVLETQYF
-	TRBV19	TRBJ1-2	-	TGTGCCAGTATCCAGGGAAGCTATGGCTACACCTTC	CASIQGSYGYTF
-	TRBV5-1	TRBJ2-3	TRBD1	TGCGCCAGCAGTTGGGGACAGGGGATGTCAGATACGCAGTATTTT	CASSWGQGMSDTQYF
few	TRBV29-1	TRBJ2-5	TRBD2	TGCAGCGTTGAAGGGCTAGCGGGAGGTAGCACGGAGACCCAGTACTTC	CSVEGLAGGSTETQYF
-	TRBV6-8	TRBJ2-5	TRBD2	TGTGCCAGGGGGCTCAGTCTAGCGGGAGAAGGGTGTGAAGAGACCCAGTACTTC	CARGLSLAGEGCEETQYF
-	TRBV6-6	TRBJ2-1	-	TGTGCCAGCAGTCCCCAGGGGACCCCCTACAATGAGCAGTTCTTC	CASSPQGTPYNEQFF
-	TRBV2	TRBJ2-7	-	TGTGCCAGCAGGGAGAGCTACGAGCAGTACTTC	CASRESYEQYF
-	TRBV4-3	TRBJ1-6	-	TGCGCCAGCAGCCAAAAGACAGATAATTCACCCCTCCACTTT	CASSQKTDNSPLHF
-	TRBV2	TRBJ2-1	TRBD2	TGTGCCAGCAGGGGCCTAGCGGGAGGAAACCTCTACAATGAGCAGTTCTTC	CASRGLAGGNLYNEQFF
medium-sized	TRBV9	TRBJ2-5	TRBD2	TGTGCCAGCGGCCGGGGACTAGCGGGAGAGGAGACCCAGTACTTC	CASGRGLAGEETQYF